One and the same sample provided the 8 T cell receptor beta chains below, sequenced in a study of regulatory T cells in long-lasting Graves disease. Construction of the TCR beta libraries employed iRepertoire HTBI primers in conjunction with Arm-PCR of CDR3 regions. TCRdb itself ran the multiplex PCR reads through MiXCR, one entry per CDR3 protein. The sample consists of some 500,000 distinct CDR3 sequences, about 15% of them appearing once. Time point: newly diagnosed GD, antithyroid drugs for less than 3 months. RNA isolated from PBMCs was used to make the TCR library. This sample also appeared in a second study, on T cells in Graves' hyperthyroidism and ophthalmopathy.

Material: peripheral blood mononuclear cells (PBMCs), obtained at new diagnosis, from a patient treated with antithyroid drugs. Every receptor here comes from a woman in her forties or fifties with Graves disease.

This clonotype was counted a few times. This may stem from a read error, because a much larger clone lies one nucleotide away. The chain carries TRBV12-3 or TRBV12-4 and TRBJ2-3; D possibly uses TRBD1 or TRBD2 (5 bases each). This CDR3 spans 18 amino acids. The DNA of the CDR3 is TGTGCCAGCACCCTCATCGGCAGAGGGGTTCCTAGCACAGATACGCGGTATTTT. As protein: CASTLIGRGVPSTDTRYF.

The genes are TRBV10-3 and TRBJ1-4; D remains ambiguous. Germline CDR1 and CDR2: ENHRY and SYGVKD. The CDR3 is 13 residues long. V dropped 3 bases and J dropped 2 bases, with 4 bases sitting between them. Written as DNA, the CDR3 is TGTGCCATCAGTGACCGTACTAATGAAAAACTGTTTTTT. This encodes CAISDRTNEKLFF.

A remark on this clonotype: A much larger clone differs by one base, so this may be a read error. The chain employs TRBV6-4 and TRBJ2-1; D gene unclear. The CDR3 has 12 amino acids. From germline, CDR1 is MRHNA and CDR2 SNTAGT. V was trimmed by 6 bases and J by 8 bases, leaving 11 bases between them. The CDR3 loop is CASSPSDDEQFF. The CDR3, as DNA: TGTGCCAGCAGCCCCAGTGACGATGAGCAGTTCTTC.

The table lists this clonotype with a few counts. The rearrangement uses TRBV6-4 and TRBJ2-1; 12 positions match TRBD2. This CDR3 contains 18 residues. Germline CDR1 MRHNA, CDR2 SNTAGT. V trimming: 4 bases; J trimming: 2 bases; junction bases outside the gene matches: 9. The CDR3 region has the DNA TGTGCCAGCAGTGCCCAGGCTAGCGGGGGGGCGGCCTACAATGAGCAGTTCTTC. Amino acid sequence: CASSAQASGGAAYNEQFF.

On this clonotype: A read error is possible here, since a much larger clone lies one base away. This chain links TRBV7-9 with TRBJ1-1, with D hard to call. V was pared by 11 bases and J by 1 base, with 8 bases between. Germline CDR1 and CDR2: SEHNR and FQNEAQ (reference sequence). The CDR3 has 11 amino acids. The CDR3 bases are TGTGCCGGCACCAAGAACACTGAAGCTTTCTTT. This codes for CAGTKNTEAFF.

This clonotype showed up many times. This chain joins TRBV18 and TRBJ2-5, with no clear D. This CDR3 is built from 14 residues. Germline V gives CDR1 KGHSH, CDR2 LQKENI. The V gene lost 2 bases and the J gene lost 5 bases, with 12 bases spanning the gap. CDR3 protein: CASSPMIGPETQYF. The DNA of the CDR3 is TGTGCCAGCTCACCAATGATCGGGCCTGAGACCCAGTACTTC. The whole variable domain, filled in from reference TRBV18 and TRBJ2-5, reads NAGVMQNPRHLVRRRGQEARLRCSPMKGHSHVYWYRQLPEEGLKFMVYLQKENIIDESGMPKERFSAEFPKEGPSILRIQQVVRGDSAAYFCASSPMIGPETQYFGPGTRLLVL.

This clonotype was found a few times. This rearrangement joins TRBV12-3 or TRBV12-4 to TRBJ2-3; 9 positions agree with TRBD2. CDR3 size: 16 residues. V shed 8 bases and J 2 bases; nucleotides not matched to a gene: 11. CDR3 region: CASRKSIAGDTDTQYF. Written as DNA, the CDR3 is TGTGCCAGCCGAAAGTCCATAGCGGGGGACACAGATACGCAGTATTTT.

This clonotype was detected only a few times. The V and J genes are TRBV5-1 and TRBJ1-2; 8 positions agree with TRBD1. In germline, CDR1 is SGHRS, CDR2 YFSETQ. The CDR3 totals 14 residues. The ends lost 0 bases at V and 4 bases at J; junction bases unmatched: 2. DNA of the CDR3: TGCGCCAGCAGCTTGGTGGACAGGGCCTATGGCTACACCTTC. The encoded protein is CASSLVDRAYGYTF.